Sequencing of this T cell receptor (beta chain) was carried out in a study of T cell responses to AZD1222 COVID-19 vaccine. This CDR3 comprises 14 residues. V was shortened by 4 bases and J by 9 bases, with 13 bases between the two germline ends. Germline V CDR1 and CDR2: LGHDT, YNNKEL (reference sequence). The repertoire was sequenced with immunoSEQ multiplex PCR; TCRdb's copy has only in-frame clones and lacks some. The sample yields more than 110,000 clones, roughly 90% seen once. This clonotype was sampled from an adult in good health. Sample: peripheral blood, taken on day 0 of AZD1222 vaccination. J is TRBJ1-6 and V is TRBV3-1 (or the pseudogene TRBV3-2); D may be TRBD1 (6 bases). The CDR3 coding sequence is TGTGCCAGCAGCCGTGTAGAGGGGGTTTCACCCCTCCACTTT. Protein: CASSRVEGVSPLHF.